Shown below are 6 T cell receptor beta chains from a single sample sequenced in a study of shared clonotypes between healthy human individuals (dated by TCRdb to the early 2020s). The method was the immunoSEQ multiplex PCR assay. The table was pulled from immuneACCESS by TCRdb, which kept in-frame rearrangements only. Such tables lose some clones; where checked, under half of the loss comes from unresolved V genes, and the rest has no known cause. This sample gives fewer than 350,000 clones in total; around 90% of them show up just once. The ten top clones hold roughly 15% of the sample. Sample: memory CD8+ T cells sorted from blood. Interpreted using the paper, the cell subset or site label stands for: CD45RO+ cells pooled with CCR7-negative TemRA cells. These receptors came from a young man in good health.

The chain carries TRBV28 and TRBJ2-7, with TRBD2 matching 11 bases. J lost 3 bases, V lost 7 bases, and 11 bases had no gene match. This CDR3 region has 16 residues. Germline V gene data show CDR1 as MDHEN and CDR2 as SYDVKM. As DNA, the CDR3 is TGTGCCAGCAACCCAGTCGGGACTAGCGGACGCTACGAGCAGTACTTC. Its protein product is CASNPVGTSGRYEQYF.

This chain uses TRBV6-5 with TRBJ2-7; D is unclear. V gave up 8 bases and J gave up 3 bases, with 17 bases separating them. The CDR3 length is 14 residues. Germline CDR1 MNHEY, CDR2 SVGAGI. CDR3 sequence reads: CASSSPSVNYEQYF. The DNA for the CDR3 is TGTGCCAGCTCATCTCCCTCCGTGAACTACGAGCAGTACTTC.

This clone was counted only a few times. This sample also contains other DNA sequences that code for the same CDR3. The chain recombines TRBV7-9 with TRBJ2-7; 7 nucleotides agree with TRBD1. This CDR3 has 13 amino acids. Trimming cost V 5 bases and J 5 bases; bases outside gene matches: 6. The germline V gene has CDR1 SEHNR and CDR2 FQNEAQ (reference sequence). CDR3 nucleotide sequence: TGTGCCAGCAGCGCTAACAGGGGCGACGAGCAGTACTTC. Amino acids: CASSANRGDEQYF.

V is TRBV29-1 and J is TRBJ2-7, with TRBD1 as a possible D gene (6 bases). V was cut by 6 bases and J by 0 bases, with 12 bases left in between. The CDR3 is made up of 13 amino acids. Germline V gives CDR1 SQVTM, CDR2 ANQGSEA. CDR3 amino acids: CSVRDINSYEQYF. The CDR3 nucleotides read TGCAGCGTACGGGACATAAACTCCTACGAGCAGTACTTC.

CDR3 in DNA: TGTGCCTGGTCCCCTCGACAGGGAGAGCAGTACTTC. It codes for CAWSPRQGEQYF. The V gene is TRBV30, the J gene TRBJ2-7, with 7 nucleotides matching TRBD1. CDR3 size: 12 residues. Trimming at V came to 5 bases and at J to 7 bases, leaving 8 bases not matched to a gene. Per germline, CDR1 GTSNPN and CDR2 SVGIG (reference sequence).

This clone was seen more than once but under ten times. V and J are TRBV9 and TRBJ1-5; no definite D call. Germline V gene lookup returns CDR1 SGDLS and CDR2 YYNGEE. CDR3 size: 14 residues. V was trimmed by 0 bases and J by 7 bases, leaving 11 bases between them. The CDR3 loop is CASSVGGEGQPQHF. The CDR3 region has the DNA TGTGCCAGCAGCGTAGGCGGGGAGGGACAGCCCCAGCATTTT. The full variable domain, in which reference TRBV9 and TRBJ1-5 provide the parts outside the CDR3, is DSGVTQTPKHLITATGQRVTLRCSPRSGDLSVYWYQQSLDQGLQFLIQYYNGEERAKGNILERFSAQQFPDLHSELNLSSLELGDSALYFCASSVGGEGQPQHFGDGTRLSIL.